This section outlines one TCR beta chain sequence together with its context. Its antigen is still unknown. The sample is drawn from a study of T-cell reconstitution after alpha-beta-depleted transplantation in children. Study-wide findings and caveats: The study traced high day-60 TCRbeta diversity in some patients to surviving recipient T cells and thymic progenitors. Several hundred graft clones that had expanded were reportedly the source of alpha-beta T cells about two months after transplant. At the one-year point after transplant, T-cell counts and TCRbeta diversity were found to come mostly from T cells that had been newly produced.

During its preparation, the TCRbeta library received unique molecular identifiers. Via MiXCR, TCRdb re-called the PCR reads, giving one row per CDR3 protein. The sample shows some 600,000 distinct CDR3 sequences, 10% to 15% of them seen only once. The CDR3 totals 16 residues. V was trimmed by 1 base and J by 5 bases, leaving 15 bases between them. The V gene's germline CDR1 is SGHRS and CDR2 YFSETQ. The receptor comes from a male patient between 5 and 17 years old who had a stem cell transplant for acute myeloid leukemia, so the T cells may come from the graft donor. The V gene is TRBV5-1, the J gene TRBJ2-2; the D gene is possibly TRBD2 (5 bases). The sample in question was PBMCs, mostly from graft donor cells, obtained 360 days after TCRalphabeta/CD19-depleted stem cell transplant. For the CDR3, the DNA is TGCGCCAGCAGCTTGAACTTGCCCTCGGGGACCGGGGAGCTGTTTTTT. Translated, it gives CASSLNLPSGTGELFF.